This T cell receptor (beta chain) stems from a study of blood T cell repertoires in COVID-19. Germline loops: CDR1 SNHLY, CDR2 FYNNEI. The CDR3 consists of 17 residues. Trimming cost V 3 bases and J 0 bases; bases outside gene matches: 10. Here immunoSEQ multiplex PCR was the method, and the copy in TCRdb shows in-frame clones only, minus some. The sample contains about 330,000 clones, around nine tenths of which appear only once. The material sequenced was peripheral blood. The rearrangement links TRBV2 to TRBJ1-2; 7 bases align to TRBD1. The clonotype comes from a woman aged 50 to 65 with active or convalescent COVID-19. The CDR3 sequence: CASSDGTVATTNYGYTF. The CDR3, as DNA: TGTGCCAGCAGTGATGGGACAGTGGCAACCACTAACTATGGCTACACCTTC.